A selection of T cell receptor beta chains follows, all from one sample in a study of T-cell memory formation after mild COVID-19. Each CDR3 protein gets one entry after TCRdb re-called the 5' RACE reads with MiXCR. The sample contains 500,000 to 650,000 distinct CDR3 sequences, about 20% of which appear only once. Source material: PBMCs or a T cell subset sorted from them (not recorded which). The receptors shown here come from an adult woman who had mild COVID-19 (a few samples of this study predate the infection). Cell type and time point are not known. The CDR3 runs from the conserved cysteine through the conserved F or W. Each record gives: CDR3 protein, J gene, V gene, D gene. D genes are given only for firm matches.

CDR3 protein: CASIRRTAFNTEAFF; J gene: TRBJ1-1; V gene: TRBV19; D gene: -
CDR3 protein: CASSLDRVRTGDRSGNTIYF; J gene: TRBJ1-3; V gene: TRBV12-3/TRBV12-4; D gene: TRBD1
CDR3 protein: CASSVGGDRYEQYF; J gene: TRBJ2-7; V gene: TRBV9; D gene: -
CDR3 protein: CSAPREGTQYF; J gene: TRBJ2-3; V gene: TRBV20-1; D gene: TRBD2
CDR3 protein: CASKSTEQFF; J gene: TRBJ2-1; V gene: TRBV2; D gene: -
CDR3 protein: CAIRTANTEAFF; J gene: TRBJ1-1; V gene: TRBV10-3; D gene: -
CDR3 protein: CASSPPGTYNEQFF; J gene: TRBJ2-1; V gene: TRBV12-3/TRBV12-4; D gene: -
CDR3 protein: CASSFSGGARDTQYF; J gene: TRBJ2-3; V gene: TRBV12-3/TRBV12-4; D gene: TRBD2
CDR3 protein: CASSQGGPGTTGDIQYF; J gene: TRBJ2-4; V gene: TRBV4-3; D gene: -
CDR3 protein: CASSQDSEQYF; J gene: TRBJ2-7; V gene: TRBV4-1; D gene: -
CDR3 protein: CASSVQRGADTQYF; J gene: TRBJ2-3; V gene: TRBV9; D gene: -
CDR3 protein: CATSAVRSQGSNQPQHF; J gene: TRBJ1-5; V gene: TRBV24-1; D gene: TRBD1
CDR3 protein: CASSPLAGEADTQYF; J gene: TRBJ2-3; V gene: TRBV18; D gene: TRBD2
CDR3 protein: CASSYPGREGDEQFF; J gene: TRBJ2-1; V gene: TRBV7-8; D gene: TRBD2
CDR3 protein: CAIAPRGDTDTQYF; J gene: TRBJ2-3; V gene: TRBV10-3; D gene: -
CDR3 protein: CATGHYTGELFF; J gene: TRBJ2-2; V gene: TRBV19; D gene: -
CDR3 protein: CATSDSDSSQETQYF; J gene: TRBJ2-5; V gene: TRBV24-1; D gene: -
CDR3 protein: CASSIPGGSHGYTF; J gene: TRBJ1-2; V gene: TRBV19; D gene: TRBD1
CDR3 protein: CSARVYEAEQFF; J gene: TRBJ2-1; V gene: TRBV20-1; D gene: -
CDR3 protein: CASSSGQGPNTGELFF; J gene: TRBJ2-2; V gene: TRBV18; D gene: TRBD1
CDR3 protein: CASTMGRFRETQYF; J gene: TRBJ2-5; V gene: TRBV2; D gene: -
CDR3 protein: CASSLEAGEVYEQYF; J gene: TRBJ2-7; V gene: TRBV5-6; D gene: TRBD2
CDR3 protein: CASSPPTGTYTF; J gene: TRBJ1-2; V gene: TRBV7-2; D gene: TRBD1
CDR3 protein: CASTISGGNGEQFF; J gene: TRBJ2-1; V gene: TRBV5-1; D gene: TRBD1
CDR3 protein: CASSLPSLDTQYF; J gene: TRBJ2-3; V gene: TRBV7-3; D gene: -
CDR3 protein: CASSYSWEETQYF; J gene: TRBJ2-5; V gene: TRBV6-5; D gene: -
CDR3 protein: CASSFEGYSGNTIYF; J gene: TRBJ1-3; V gene: TRBV5-1; D gene: -
CDR3 protein: CASSSSDRAKNIQYF; J gene: TRBJ2-4; V gene: TRBV7-9; D gene: -
CDR3 protein: CASSPWTGKDIQYF; J gene: TRBJ2-4; V gene: TRBV7-9; D gene: TRBD1
CDR3 protein: CATGSWGRRADEQFF; J gene: TRBJ2-1; V gene: TRBV24-1; D gene: -
CDR3 protein: CASSPRTALSNQPQHF; J gene: TRBJ1-5; V gene: TRBV12-3/TRBV12-4; D gene: -
CDR3 protein: CATSSGTGSKGVKGYTF; J gene: TRBJ1-2; V gene: TRBV24-1; D gene: TRBD1